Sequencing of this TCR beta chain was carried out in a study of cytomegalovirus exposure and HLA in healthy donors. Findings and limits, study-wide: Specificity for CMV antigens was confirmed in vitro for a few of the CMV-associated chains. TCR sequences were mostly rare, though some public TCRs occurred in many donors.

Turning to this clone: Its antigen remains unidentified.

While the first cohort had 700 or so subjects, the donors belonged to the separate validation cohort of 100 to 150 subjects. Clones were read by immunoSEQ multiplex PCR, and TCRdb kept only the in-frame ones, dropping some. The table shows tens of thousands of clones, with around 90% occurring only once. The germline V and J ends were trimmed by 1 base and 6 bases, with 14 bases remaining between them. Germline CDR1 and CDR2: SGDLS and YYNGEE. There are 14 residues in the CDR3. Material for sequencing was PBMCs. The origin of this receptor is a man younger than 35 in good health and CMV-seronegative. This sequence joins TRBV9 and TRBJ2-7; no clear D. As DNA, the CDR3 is TGTGCCAGCAGCGTAACGAGTAGCTCATCCGAGCAGTACTTC. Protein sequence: CASSVTSSSSEQYF. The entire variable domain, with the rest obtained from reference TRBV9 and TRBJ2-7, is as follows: DSGVTQTPKHLITATGQRVTLRCSPRSGDLSVYWYQQSLDQGLQFLIQYYNGEERAKGNILERFSAQQFPDLHSELNLSSLELGDSALYFCASSVTSSSSEQYFGPGTRLTVT.